This is a list of T cell receptor beta chains from one sample in a study of blood T cell repertoires in COVID-19. Sequenced by immunoSEQ multiplex PCR; TCRdb stores in-frame clones only, minus some. The sample lists approximately 230,000 clones; around 89% were seen once. Sequenced: PBMCs or T cells enriched from blood (not recorded which). The source of these receptors is a woman aged 30 to 39 who had recovered from COVID-19. Both conserved end residues are part of each CDR3. A D gene is named only where the DNA matches it firmly. Expanded clones get a size class; other rows say once, few or many, or leave the size out.

clone size	V gene	D gene	J gene	CDR3 protein	CDR3 DNA
-	TRBV29-1	-	TRBJ1-1	CSVGPGEAEAFF	TGCAGCGTTGGACCGGGGGAGGCTGAAGCTTTCTTT
-	TRBV27	TRBD2	TRBJ2-1	CASSLLAGGLYNEQFF	TGTGCCAGCAGTTTACTGGCGGGAGGGCTCTACAATGAGCAGTTCTTC
-	TRBV20-1	-	TRBJ1-1	CSARQLVAFF	TGCAGTGCTAGACAGTTGGTTGCTTTCTTT
few	TRBV5-6	-	TRBJ2-7	CASSRDTLYEQYF	TGTGCCAGCAGCCGGGACACTCTTTACGAGCAGTACTTC
-	TRBV7-9	-	TRBJ1-1	CASSPSPRLTEAFF	TGTGCCAGCAGCCCGAGCCCCCGACTAACTGAAGCTTTCTTT
-	TRBV15	TRBD2	TRBJ2-5	CATSRAGGQETQYF	TGTGCCACCAGCAGAGCGGGAGGGCAAGAGACCCAGTACTTC
once	TRBV7-9	TRBD1	TRBJ2-7	CASRTGYEQYF	TGTGCCAGCAGGACAGGGTACGAGCAGTACTTC
-	TRBV21-1	-	TRBJ1-1	CARDGTGDQDTEAFF	TGTGCCAGGGATGGGACAGGGGATCAAGACACTGAAGCTTTCTTT
-	TRBV2	TRBD2	TRBJ2-1	CASSARTSGRKEEQFF	TGTGCCAGCAGTGCGCGGACTAGCGGGAGAAAAGAAGAGCAGTTCTTC
-	TRBV20-1	-	TRBJ1-4	CSAYRGEGLFF	TGCAGTGCCTACCGCGGAGAGGGACTGTTTTTT
few	TRBV28	TRBD1	TRBJ1-5	CASSLSGGAGQPQHF	TGTGCCAGCAGTTTATCAGGGGGCGCGGGGCAGCCCCAGCATTTT
-	TRBV7-2	-	TRBJ1-2	CASSLGGRYGYTF	TGTGCCAGCAGCTTGGGAGGGCGGTATGGCTACACCTTC
-	TRBV30	TRBD2	TRBJ2-7	CAWSDGLAVFYEQYF	TGTGCCTGGAGTGACGGACTAGCGGTCTTCTACGAGCAGTACTTC
once	TRBV3-1/TRBV3-2	-	TRBJ2-7	CASSQLKGAYEQYF	TGTGCCAGCAGCCAACTTAAGGGGGCCTACGAGCAGTACTTC
-	TRBV3-1/TRBV3-2	TRBD2	TRBJ2-3	CASINSGSTDTQYF	TGTGCCAGCATCAATAGCGGGAGCACAGATACGCAGTATTTT
-	TRBV27	TRBD2	TRBJ2-1	CASSYSSGRASYNEQFF	TGTGCCAGCAGTTATTCTAGCGGGAGGGCCTCCTACAATGAGCAGTTCTTC
-	TRBV5-6	-	TRBJ2-7	CASSLQGREQYF	TGTGCCAGCAGCTTACAGGGTCGAGAGCAGTACTTC
-	TRBV7-2	-	TRBJ2-7	CASSLDLGSPGEQYF	TGTGCCAGCAGCTTAGACCTAGGCAGCCCTGGCGAGCAGTACTTC